The sequence of this T cell receptor beta chain was determined in a study of blood T cells in healthy people across ages. About the study: For every two T cells, template switching captured about one barcoded beta molecule.

General study results and limits: Per million T cells, the diversity of TCR beta decreased roughly linearly as age advanced.

Healthy individuals of Caucasian origin from Russia, aged roughly 6 to 100, served as donors. PBMCs numbering at least 7 million were isolated per sample. Points on this clonotype: Its specificity is not known.

The V gene end was trimmed by 8 bases and the J gene end by 0 bases; junction bases not matched to a gene: 9. This CDR3 contains 16 residues. From germline, CDR1 is DFQATT and CDR2 SNEGSKA (reference sequence). A sample-barcoded 5' primer and a J-beta primer mix were used in a second PCR of about 7 to 12 cycles. One entry per CDR3 protein, called by TCRdb with MiXCR from the 5' RACE reads. The sample has about 640,000 distinct CDR3 sequences, around two fifths seen once. This chain uses TRBV20-1 with TRBJ2-6, with 8 bases aligning to TRBD2. Sequenced: blood. The sequence came from a man at least 80 years old in good health. CDR3 nucleotides: TGCAGTCCTCCGACTAGCGAGGGCTCTGGGGCCAACGTCCTGACTTTC. Amino acids: CSPPTSEGSGANVLTF.